The 20 T cell receptor beta chains below all came from one sample that was sequenced in a study of blood T cell repertoires in COVID-19. Sequencing used immunoSEQ multiplex PCR; TCRdb keeps in-frame clones, though not all of them. The table lists approximately 120,000 clones, 84% of them singletons. Sequenced material: peripheral blood. The receptors derive from a human donor in a cohort sampled during active COVID-19.

The V call is TRBV6-5, the J call TRBJ2-7; D is possibly TRBD1 (5 bases). CDR3 length: 14 residues. The germline V gene encodes CDR1 MNHEY and CDR2 SVGAGI. Trimming removed 8 bases from V and 3 bases from J, with 17 bases in between. The CDR3 DNA reads as TGTGCCAGCCGACGAGGAAGACAGTTCTACGAGCAGTACTTC. It is translated as CASRRGRQFYEQYF.

The rearrangement links TRBV6-6 to TRBJ1-1; 10 bases are shared with TRBD1. J lost 5 bases, V lost 1 base, and 4 bases had no gene match. The CDR3 has 15 residues. CDR1 MNHNY and CDR2 SVGAGI come from the germline V gene (reference sequence). The CDR3 is CASSYFGQGGTEAFF. The DNA of the CDR3 is TGTGCCAGCAGTTACTTTGGACAGGGGGGAACTGAAGCTTTCTTT.

In this sample, this clone turned up a few times. The chain carries TRBV5-1 and TRBJ2-5; D call uncertain. This CDR3 spans 13 amino acids. Germline lookup yields CDR1 SGHRS and CDR2 YFSETQ. Trimming took 1 base from V and 5 from J, leaving 9 bases between them. The chain's CDR3 is CASSLMARETQYF. The CDR3 DNA sequence: TGCGCCAGCAGCTTGATGGCGCGGGAGACCCAGTACTTC. The full variable domain, in which reference TRBV5-1 and TRBJ2-5 provide the parts outside the CDR3, is KAGVTQTPRYLIKTRGQQVTLSCSPISGHRSVSWYQQTPGQGLQFLFEYFSETQRNKGNFPGRFSGRQFSNSRSEMNVSTLELGDSALYLCASSLMARETQYFGPGTRLLVL.

CDR3 protein: CASSQDGGALVRSPLHF. The CDR3 DNA reads TGCGCCAGCAGCCAAGATGGGGGGGCGCTGGTCCGTTCACCCCTCCACTTT. This sequence joins TRBV4-1 and TRBJ1-6, with D maybe TRBD1 (6 bases). The V gene lost 0 bases and the J gene lost 9 bases, with 18 bases spanning the gap. Germline CDR1 and CDR2: MGHRA and YSYEKL. This CDR3 spans 17 amino acids.

The V gene is TRBV11-2, the J gene TRBJ1-4, with a tentative D call TRBD1 (6 bases). Germline CDR1 and CDR2: SGHAT and FQNNGV. The CDR3 sequence is 13 residues long. Trimming took 5 bases from V and 7 from J, leaving 11 bases between them. The CDR3 DNA sequence: TGTGCCAGCAGCCAGGGGTTTGGTGAAAAACTGTTTTTT. Translation gives CASSQGFGEKLFF. The whole variable domain, filled in from reference TRBV11-2 and TRBJ1-4, reads EAGVAQSPRYKIIEKRQSVAFWCNPISGHATLYWYQQILGQGPKLLIQFQNNGVVDDSQLPKDRFSAERLKGVDSTLKIQPAKLEDSAVYLCASSQGFGEKLFFGSGTQLSVL.

This clone has only one observation. The chain links TRBV12-5 to TRBJ1-5; D gene ambiguous. This CDR3 has 13 residues. Per germline, CDR1 LGHNT and CDR2 FRNRAP. Trimming removed 4 bases at V and 7 bases at J, with 11 bases between. CDR3 in amino acids: CASGSPTPQPQHF. In nucleotides, the CDR3 is TGTGCTAGTGGTTCCCCCACACCCCAGCCCCAGCATTTT.

The genes are TRBV5-5 and TRBJ2-2; 7 bases match TRBD1. V was clipped by 2 bases and J by 1 base; unmatched bases: 5. The CDR3 length is 16 residues. The germline gives CDR1 SGHKS, CDR2 YYEKEE (reference sequence). CDR3 amino acids: CASSLTGTENTGELFF. Written as DNA, the CDR3 is TGTGCCAGCAGCTTAACCGGGACAGAGAACACCGGGGAGCTGTTTTTT.

This clone was recorded only once. In the same sample, other DNA sequences code for this CDR3. This chain links TRBV18 with TRBJ2-3, with 8 nucleotides matching TRBD1. Germline CDR1 reads KGHSH; CDR2 reads LQKENI. V was clipped by 3 bases and J by 5 bases; unmatched bases: 4. The CDR3 has 14 residues. The chain's CDR3 is CASSPGQGRDTQYF. CDR3 nucleotide sequence: TGTGCCAGCTCACCTGGACAGGGCAGAGATACGCAGTATTTT.

V and J are TRBV27 and TRBJ2-3; 11 nucleotides align to TRBD2. V was pared by 3 bases and J by 5 bases, with 4 bases of the junction left unmatched. The germline V gene encodes CDR1 MNHEY and CDR2 SMNVEV (reference sequence). The CDR3 is 15 residues long. The CDR3 coding sequence is TGTGCCAGCAGTTTCACAACTAGCGGGGGAGATACGCAGTATTTT. As protein: CASSFTTSGGDTQYF.

This clone is a singleton in its sample. The chain employs TRBV7-2 and TRBJ2-2; TRBD2 aligns across 9 bases. CDR3 length: 16 amino acids. The J segment lost 5 bases and the V segment lost 5 bases, leaving 9 bases of the junction unmatched. Germline CDR1 and CDR2: SGHTA and FQGNSA. The CDR3 sequence: CASSVLGGGATGELFF. CDR3 nucleotides: TGTGCCAGCAGCGTCCTTGGCGGGGGGGCGACCGGGGAGCTGTTTTTT.

This rearrangement joins TRBV27 to TRBJ1-5, with 8 bases identical to TRBD1. V trimming: 4 bases; J trimming: 3 bases; junction bases outside the gene matches: 5. The CDR3 loop spans 15 amino acids. Germline V CDR1 and CDR2: MNHEY, SMNVEV (reference sequence). CDR3 nucleotides: TGTGCCAGCAGTTCCTTGGACAGGGACAATCAGCCCCAGCATTTT. Translated, it gives CASSSLDRDNQPQHF.

The DNA for the CDR3 is TGTGCCAGCAGCGGCAGGGGGTCTGGAAACACCATATATTTT. This gives the protein CASSGRGSGNTIYF. The genes are TRBV9 and TRBJ1-3; TRBD1 agrees at 7 bases. After removal of 3 bases from V and 1 base from J, the junction contained 1 base not matched to a gene. The V gene's germline CDR1 is SGDLS and CDR2 YYNGEE. The CDR3 has 14 amino acids.

The CDR3 sequence is CASSGQGATNEKLFF. The CDR3 coding sequence is TGCGCCAGCAGTGGACAGGGGGCAACTAATGAAAAACTGTTTTTT. V gene TRBV5-1 combines with J gene TRBJ1-4; 10 bases agree with TRBD1. Germline V CDR1 and CDR2: SGHRS, YFSETQ. The V segment lost 5 bases and the J segment 0 bases; nucleotides outside the gene matches: 1. The CDR3 length is 15 residues.

V is TRBV10-2 and J is TRBJ1-5, with TRBD1 identical over 7 bases. Trimming took 6 bases from V and 3 from J; bases not matched to a gene: 5. The CDR3 is 14 residues long. Germline V lookup: CDR1 WSHSY, CDR2 SAAADI. The CDR3 DNA follows: TGCGCCAGCAGCAAGGGACAGATCAATCAGCCCCAGCATTTT. It translates to CASSKGQINQPQHF.

This chain connects TRBV6-1 to TRBJ2-7, with D perhaps matching TRBD1 (6 bases). CDR3 length: 15 residues. The germline V gene encodes CDR1 MNHNS and CDR2 SASEGT. Trimming took 3 bases from V and 2 from J, leaving 14 bases between them. The CDR3 protein is CASSDTSDSTYEQYF. CDR3 sequence (DNA): TGTGCCAGCAGTGACACCTCGGACAGTACCTACGAGCAGTACTTC.

The chain couples TRBV10-3 to TRBJ1-2; maybe TRBD1 (5 bases). The length of the CDR3 is 16 residues. The V end lost 2 bases, the J end lost 0 bases, and 13 bases lay between the germline ends. CDR1 and CDR2 from the germline V gene are ENHRY and SYGVKD. The CDR3 nucleotides are TGTGCCATCAGTGAGCGCCTGGGAGGGGCTAACTATGGCTACACCTTC. Translating gives CAISERLGGANYGYTF.

This clone was seen once. CDR3 loop: CASIPSTGRTTEAFF. CDR3 nucleotides: TGTGCCAGCATCCCGTCGACAGGTCGAACCACTGAAGCTTTCTTT. The rearrangement joins TRBV6-5 to TRBJ1-1, with D possibly matching TRBD1 (6 bases). The V gene's germline CDR1 is MNHEY and CDR2 SVGAGI. Trimming removed 7 bases from V and 4 bases from J, with 19 bases in between. The CDR3 covers 15 residues.

V and J are TRBV25-1 and TRBJ1-4; 8 bases agree with TRBD1. CDR1 is MGHDK and CDR2 is SYGVNS in the germline V gene. The length of the CDR3 is 15 residues. V gave up 4 bases and J gave up 4 bases; unmatched junction bases: 5. The CDR3 nucleotides read TGTGCCAGCAGTGTCAAGACAGGGGTTAATGAAAAACTGTTTTTT. It yields the protein CASSVKTGVNEKLFF.

The rearrangement uses TRBV5-1 and TRBJ1-6, with 9 bases identical to TRBD1. V was pared by 4 bases and J by 7 bases, with 6 bases of the junction left unmatched. This CDR3 contains 15 residues. Germline CDR1 SGHRS, CDR2 YFSETQ. The CDR3 reads CASSQRTGENSPLHF. The CDR3 DNA reads as TGCGCCAGCAGCCAAAGGACAGGGGAAAATTCACCCCTCCACTTT.

The chain uses TRBV12-3 or TRBV12-4 and TRBJ1-1, with TRBD1 matching 7 bases. The CDR3 totals 13 residues. Trimming removed 6 bases from V and 4 bases from J; junction bases left unmatched: 5. The DNA for the CDR3 is TGTGCCAGCAGCCAAACAGGGGCCACTGAAGCTTTCTTT. Protein product: CASSQTGATEAFF.